Listed below are T cell receptor beta chains from one sample, sequenced in a study of T cells in Graves' hyperthyroidism and ophthalmopathy. TCRdb re-called the multiplex PCR reads with MiXCR, one entry per CDR3 protein. Found here are hundreds of thousands of distinct CDR3 sequences, approximately 16% of them singletons; the top ten hold approximately 20%. Material: blood. The receptors come from a young woman with Graves' hyperthyroidism. The CDR3 runs from the conserved cysteine through the conserved F or W. D genes are given only for firm matches. Clone size is shown for a subset of rows, as once, few, many or a class of expanded clone.

clone size	CDR3 length	J gene	V gene	D gene	CDR3 DNA	CDR3 protein
.	14	TRBJ2-7	TRBV3-1	.	TGTGCCAGCAGCCAAGGAAGGACATCCTACGAGCAGTACTTC	CASSQGRTSYEQYF
many	15	TRBJ1-2	TRBV6-1	.	TGTGCCAGCCTCCCCGAACAGGGTAGGGGGTATGGCTACACCTTC	CASLPEQGRGYGYTF
few	17	TRBJ2-3	TRBV20-1	TRBD2	TGCAGTGCGGCAGGGACTAGCGGGGGAGCGATTACAGATACGCAGTATTTT	CSAAGTSGGAITDTQYF
many	14	TRBJ2-4	TRBV2	.	TGTGCCAGCAGTGATTGGGTTGGAAAAAACATTCAGTACTTC	CASSDWVGKNIQYF
many	14	TRBJ2-7	TRBV7-2	TRBD1	TGTGCCAGCAGCCCTCGGGACAGAACCTACGAGCAGTACTTC	CASSPRDRTYEQYF
.	19	TRBJ2-1	TRBV6-1	TRBD2	TGTGCCAGCAGTGAAGATTACCCGGGAGGTCTTAACTGGTCGGATGAGCAGTTCTTC	CASSEDYPGGLNWSDEQFF
many	13	TRBJ2-7	TRBV2	TRBD1	TGTGCCAGCAGTGGGACAGGAGGATACGAGCAGTACTTC	CASSGTGGYEQYF
many	15	TRBJ2-3	TRBV2	TRBD2	TGTGCCAGCAGTGACAGCGGGGGGGCTGAAGATACGCAGTATTTT	CASSDSGGAEDTQYF
many	14	TRBJ2-5	TRBV20-1	.	TGCAGTGCCAGAGGTGGAGGAGGGAGGGAGACCCAGTACTTC	CSARGGGGRETQYF
many	12	TRBJ2-7	TRBV28	.	TGTGCCAGCAGTTTAGGGTTACTCGAGCAGTACTTC	CASSLGLLEQYF